These 3 T cell receptor beta chains share one sample of origin, sequenced in a study of blood T cell repertoires in COVID-19. Assay used: immunoSEQ multiplex PCR; TCRdb lists only in-frame clones, some missing. The data show about 140,000 clones, 80% seen once. Sequenced: peripheral blood. The receptors come from a woman between 45 and 65 years old with acute or convalescent COVID-19.

By share, this clone ranks as medium-sized. V and J are TRBV7-2 and TRBJ1-3; TRBD1 is a possible D gene (5 bases). The V end was cut by 1 base, the J end by 0 bases, with 10 bases between. The length of the CDR3 is 16 residues. The germline V gene encodes CDR1 SGHTA and CDR2 FQGNSA. DNA for the CDR3: TGTGCCAGCAGCTTAGGGGGCTCCCTCTCTGGAAACACCATATATTTT. Translation gives CASSLGGSLSGNTIYF.

This chain connects TRBV28 to TRBJ2-7, with D hard to call. V dropped 1 base and J dropped 0 bases, with 4 bases sitting between them. This CDR3 has 13 amino acids. Germline lookup yields CDR1 MDHEN and CDR2 SYDVKM. CDR3 protein: CASSLSSSYEQYF. The CDR3 DNA follows: TGTGCCAGCAGTTTATCCTCCTCCTACGAGCAGTACTTC.

The chain employs TRBV29-1 and TRBJ2-1; D might be TRBD2 (6 bases). The CDR3 loop spans 13 amino acids. Trimming removed 7 bases from V and 1 base from J, with 11 bases in between. Germline CDR1 and CDR2: SQVTM and ANQGSEA. CDR3 nucleotide sequence: TGCAGCGCACTCCGGGGGTCCTACAATGAGCAGTTCTTC. The encoded protein is CSALRGSYNEQFF.